A selection of T cell receptor beta chains follows, all from one sample in a study of response to subunit inactivated influenza vaccine. TCRdb redid the calling of the RT-PCR reads with MiXCR, one entry per CDR3 protein. The sample holds some 800,000 distinct CDR3 sequences, around 21% seen once. Material: PBMCs from blood, obtained less than 6 days after vaccination. These receptors all stem from a man aged 45 to 65 who received an inactivated influenza vaccine. Each CDR3 is given with its conserved first and last residue. Fields, in order: V gene, D gene, clone size, J gene, CDR3 protein, CDR3 DNA. The D gene is left open where the match is weak. The size of a clone is reported for some rows only, either as once, few or many, or as a class for expanded clones.

v_call: TRBV5-1
d_call: .
clone_size: few
j_call: TRBJ1-1
cdr3_aa: CASSPSGGGNTEAFF
cdr3_nt: TGCGCCAGCAGCCCGTCGGGGGGGGGGAACACTGAAGCTTTCTTT

v_call: TRBV12-3/TRBV12-4
d_call: .
clone_size: many
j_call: TRBJ1-4
cdr3_aa: CASGGPNEKLFF
cdr3_nt: TGTGCCAGCGGTGGGCCGAATGAAAAACTGTTTTTT

v_call: TRBV11-2
d_call: TRBD1
clone_size: few
j_call: TRBJ1-1
cdr3_aa: CASSLVWQGAEAFF
cdr3_nt: TGTGCCAGCAGCTTAGTTTGGCAGGGGGCTGAAGCTTTCTTT

v_call: TRBV5-5
d_call: .
clone_size: .
j_call: TRBJ2-1
cdr3_aa: CASSLSTVPNGQFF
cdr3_nt: TGTGCCAGCAGCTTGAGTACGGTCCCCAACGGGCAGTTCTTC

v_call: TRBV6-5
d_call: TRBD2
clone_size: .
j_call: TRBJ2-2
cdr3_aa: CASSYSMGGTSHTGELFF
cdr3_nt: TGTGCCAGCAGTTACTCGATGGGAGGGACTAGCCACACCGGGGAGCTGTTTTTT

v_call: TRBV10-3
d_call: .
clone_size: .
j_call: TRBJ2-7
cdr3_aa: CAISESTAYEQYF
cdr3_nt: TGTGCCATCAGTGAGTCGACGGCCTACGAGCAGTACTTC

v_call: TRBV11-2
d_call: .
clone_size: .
j_call: TRBJ2-2
cdr3_aa: CASSVDLLNTGELFF
cdr3_nt: TGTGCCAGCAGCGTCGACTTGCTGAACACCGGGGAGCTGTTTTTT

v_call: TRBV20-1
d_call: .
clone_size: .
j_call: TRBJ1-1
cdr3_aa: CSARQGSMNTEAFF
cdr3_nt: TGCAGTGCTAGACAGGGTTCCATGAACACTGAAGCTTTCTTT

v_call: TRBV19
d_call: .
clone_size: .
j_call: TRBJ1-1
cdr3_aa: CASSAQTGWRTEAFF
cdr3_nt: TGTGCCAGTAGTGCCCAAACAGGGTGGAGGACTGAAGCTTTCTTT

v_call: TRBV28
d_call: .
clone_size: .
j_call: TRBJ2-7
cdr3_aa: CASTGSFDEQYF
cdr3_nt: TGTGCCAGCACGGGGTCTTTTGACGAGCAGTACTTC

v_call: TRBV10-3
d_call: TRBD1
clone_size: few
j_call: TRBJ2-1
cdr3_aa: CATAGQGGLNEQFF
cdr3_nt: TGTGCCACCGCGGGACAGGGGGGATTGAATGAGCAGTTCTTC

v_call: TRBV12-3/TRBV12-4
d_call: .
clone_size: .
j_call: TRBJ1-2
cdr3_aa: CASSLDPKGNYGYTF
cdr3_nt: TGTGCCAGCAGTTTAGATCCGAAAGGAAACTATGGCTACACCTTC

v_call: TRBV15
d_call: TRBD2
clone_size: .
j_call: TRBJ2-1
cdr3_aa: CATSRVLAGSGNEQFF
cdr3_nt: TGTGCCACCAGCAGAGTTCTAGCGGGATCTGGCAATGAGCAGTTCTTC

v_call: TRBV4-3
d_call: TRBD1
clone_size: few
j_call: TRBJ2-5
cdr3_aa: CASSHTGGSQETQYF
cdr3_nt: TGCGCCAGCAGCCATACAGGGGGCTCACAAGAGACCCAGTACTTC